The 30 T cell receptor beta chains given below trace back to one sample, sequenced in a study of post-analysis software for immune sequencing data. Study-wide results and caveats: TRBV5-6, TRBV5-1 and TRBV20-1 were among several TRBV segments more frequent in patients than controls.

Their antigens are not known. cDNA libraries of TCR beta carried unique molecular identifiers. In TCRdb, the PCR reads were re-called with MiXCR into one record per CDR3 protein. Altogether hundreds of thousands of distinct CDR3 sequences are present, about 57% being singletons, with the ten largest covering over 4%. Sequencing was performed on blood. All receptors come from a girl aged 10 to 17 with multiple sclerosis.

The chain uses TRBV5-1 and TRBJ2-5, with 8 bases aligning to TRBD2. The CDR3 contains 15 residues. V gave up 0 bases and J gave up 5 bases; unmatched junction bases: 6. Germline V gene sequence: CDR1 SGHRS, CDR2 YFSETQ. CDR3 protein: CASSLAGTSHETQYF. The CDR3 nucleotides are TGCGCCAGCAGCTTGGCCGGGACTAGTCATGAGACCCAGTACTTC.

This clonotype was found many times. The DNA for the CDR3 is TGCAGTGCTAGTACAGGTCTCAATCAGCCCCAGCATTTT. Translated, it gives CSASTGLNQPQHF. The chain uses TRBV20-1 and TRBJ1-5; perhaps TRBD1 as D (5 bases). The CDR3 covers 13 residues. Germline CDR1 is DFQATT and CDR2 is SNEGSKA (reference sequence). Trimming removed 3 bases from V and 3 bases from J, with 9 bases in between.

The genes are TRBV6-1 and TRBJ2-7; 9 bases line up with TRBD1. This CDR3 has 14 amino acids. Germline trimming cut 3 bases from V and 3 bases from J; bases unmatched to any gene: 3. The germline gives CDR1 MNHNS, CDR2 SASEGT. This CDR3 reads CASSESGQGYEQYF. The CDR3 DNA sequence: TGTGCCAGCAGTGAGTCGGGACAGGGCTACGAGCAGTACTTC.

The V gene is TRBV5-1, the J gene TRBJ2-7; 8 bases are shared with TRBD1. V was clipped by 0 bases and J by 5 bases; unmatched bases: 10. Germline loops: CDR1 SGHRS, CDR2 YFSETQ. The CDR3 is 16 amino acids. CDR3 sequence: CASSLASVTGADEQYF. The CDR3 bases are TGCGCCAGCAGCTTGGCTTCGGTGACAGGGGCCGACGAGCAGTACTTC.

The V gene is TRBV10-3, the J gene TRBJ2-1; 7 bases are shared with TRBD1. Germline V gene lookup returns CDR1 ENHRY and CDR2 SYGVKD. V trimming: 4 bases; J trimming: 8 bases; junction bases outside the gene matches: 5. This CDR3 has 13 residues. This chain's CDR3 is CAISVDRVHEQFF. The CDR3 coding sequence is TGTGCCATCAGTGTTGACAGGGTCCATGAGCAGTTCTTC.

The chain links TRBV12-3 or TRBV12-4 to TRBJ1-6; D gene ambiguous. CDR3 length equals 15 residues. V dropped 3 bases and J dropped 7 bases, with 13 bases sitting between them. The CDR3 sequence is CASSFLGPHNSPLHF. The CDR3 nucleotides are TGTGCCAGCAGTTTCCTAGGTCCTCACAATTCACCCCTCCACTTT.

The CDR3 DNA is TGTGCCAGCAAAATCGACTACCGACCGCACAATGAGCAGTACTTC. Amino acids: CASKIDYRPHNEQYF. V is TRBV7-2 and J is TRBJ2-7; D possibly corresponds to TRBD2 (5 bases). CDR3 length: 15 amino acids. Trimming cost V 7 bases and J 7 bases, with 23 bases left between them. Germline lookup yields CDR1 SGHTA and CDR2 FQGNSA.

This sequence joins TRBV7-8 and TRBJ2-5, with 7 bases identical to TRBD2. CDR1 is SGHVS, CDR2 FQNEAQ, per germline. The CDR3 contains 16 residues. J was trimmed by 2 bases and V by 4 bases; bases with no gene match: 10. The DNA for the CDR3 is TGTGCCAGCAGCTCCCAAAGGACTAGTATTCAAGAGACCCAGTACTTC. Translation: CASSSQRTSIQETQYF. Looking up the rest from reference TRBV7-8 and TRBJ2-5 gives the full variable domain: GAGVSQSPRYKVAKRGQDVALRCDPISGHVSLFWYQQALGQGPEFLTYFQNEAQLDKSGLPSDRFFAERPEGSVSTLKIQRTQQEDSAVYLCASSSQRTSIQETQYFGPGTRLLVL.

The genes are TRBV4-2 and TRBJ2-1; either TRBD1 or TRBD2 may supply D (5 bases each). Germline values: CDR1 LGHNA, CDR2 YNFKEQ. V lost 3 bases to trimming and J lost 2 bases, with 14 bases between them. The length of the CDR3 is 16 residues. The CDR3 is CASSHSTGTTYNEQFF. In nucleotides, the CDR3 is TGTGCCAGCAGCCACTCCACCGGGACCACCTACAATGAGCAGTTCTTC.

Comment on this clonotype: Just one base apart from a much larger clone, this may be a read error. The chain uses TRBV20-1 and TRBJ2-5; 8 bases line up with TRBD2. The CDR3 sequence is 12 residues long. Germline V CDR1 and CDR2: DFQATT, SNEGSKA (reference sequence). CDR3 coding DNA: TGCAGGGCCTCGGGGGGGTTTGAGACCCAGTACTTC. It specifies CRASGGFETQYF.

J is TRBJ1-1 and V is TRBV5-1; D uncertain. V was cut by 3 bases and J by 4 bases, with 13 bases left in between. In germline, CDR1 is SGHRS, CDR2 YFSETQ. The CDR3 consists of 14 residues. CDR3 amino acids: CASSSTPRGTEAFF. The DNA for the CDR3 is TGCGCCAGCAGCTCGACCCCTCGGGGCACTGAAGCTTTCTTT.

The V call is TRBV7-6, the J call TRBJ1-1, with TRBD1 as a possible D gene (5 bases). Germline assignment: CDR1 SGHVS and CDR2 FNYEAQ. V was clipped by 1 base and J by 3 bases, with 18 bases between them. This CDR3 is 17 amino acids long. The CDR3 spells CASSLGHGAGLYTEAFF. CDR3 nucleotides: TGTGCCAGCAGCTTAGGACACGGGGCAGGGTTATACACTGAAGCTTTCTTT.

This clonotype has a handful of counts. The CDR3 is CSARALGEGPTDTQYF. The CDR3 nucleotides are TGCAGTGCTAGGGCCTTGGGGGAGGGCCCCACAGATACGCAGTATTTT. V usage is TRBV20-1 and J usage is TRBJ2-3, with TRBD2 matching over 7 bases. In germline, CDR1 is DFQATT, CDR2 SNEGSKA (reference sequence). Trimming at V came to 3 bases and at J to 2 bases, leaving 11 bases not matched to a gene. The CDR3 has 16 amino acids.

The chain joins TRBV7-9 to TRBJ2-1; 10 bases fit TRBD2. Germline CDR1 is SEHNR and CDR2 is FQNEAQ (reference sequence). The CDR3 is 15 residues long. J lost 8 bases, V lost 6 bases, and 10 bases had no gene match. CDR3 sequence: CASSLSSGSFDEQFF. The DNA of the CDR3 is TGTGCCAGCAGTCTCTCTAGCGGGAGTTTCGATGAGCAGTTCTTC.

The V gene is TRBV6-6, the J gene TRBJ2-1; 10 nucleotides match TRBD2. Germline values: CDR1 MNHNY, CDR2 SVGAGI (reference sequence). Germline trimming cut 0 bases from V and 7 bases from J; bases unmatched to any gene: 9. The CDR3 has 17 amino acids. DNA of the CDR3: TGTGCCAGCAGTTACTCGACAACTAGCGGGAAGTGGAATGAGCAGTTCTTC. Residues: CASSYSTTSGKWNEQFF.

The V and J genes are TRBV20-1 and TRBJ2-7; a possible D gene is TRBD2 (6 bases). This CDR3 has 15 amino acids. CDR1 DFQATT and CDR2 SNEGSKA come from the germline V gene (reference sequence). Deletions cut 3 bases from V and 0 bases from J, with 15 bases between. In DNA form, the CDR3 reads TGCAGTGCTAGTGGGACTGCCCAAAGCTCCTACGAGCAGTACTTC. It yields the protein CSASGTAQSSYEQYF.

The V gene is TRBV6-5, the J gene TRBJ2-5; possible D gene TRBD2, 6 bases. The DNA end is more similar to TRBJ2-7, so the J call may be wrong. This CDR3 has 14 residues. The germline V gene has CDR1 MNHEY and CDR2 SVGAGI. CDR3: CASRPVTRSNEQYF. In DNA, the CDR3 is TGTGCCAGCAGGCCGGTGACTAGAAGCAACGAGCAGTACTTC.

The V gene is TRBV7-3, the J gene TRBJ2-7, with no clear D. Germline CDR1 reads SGHTA; CDR2 reads FQGTGA. The CDR3 has 14 amino acids. Deletions cut 5 bases from V and 5 bases from J, with 16 bases between. CDR3 sequence (DNA): TGTGCCAGCAGCCTAGGAGTAATAGGCGACGAGCAGTACTTC. This translates into CASSLGVIGDEQYF. The full variable domain, rest sourced from reference TRBV7-3 and TRBJ2-7, is GAGVSQTPSNKVTEKGKYVELRCDPISGHTALYWYRQSLGQGPEFLIYFQGTGAADDSGLPNDRFFAVRPEGSVSTLKIQRTERGDSAVYLCASSLGVIGDEQYFGPGTRLTVT.

The table lists this clonotype with a few counts. This chain joins TRBV12-3 or TRBV12-4 and TRBJ2-1, with 9 bases fitting TRBD2. The CDR3 length is 16 residues. The trim removed 3 bases at V and 7 bases at J, leaving 10 bases unmatched. CDR3 protein: CASSLLTGLAGNEQFF. The DNA of the CDR3 is TGTGCCAGCAGTTTGTTGACGGGACTAGCTGGAAATGAGCAGTTCTTC.

The chain is built from TRBV10-3 and TRBJ2-7; 11 bases are shared with TRBD2. Germline V CDR1 and CDR2: ENHRY, SYGVKD. V lost 3 bases to trimming and J lost 5 bases; unmatched junction nucleotides: 3. The CDR3 is 14 residues long. The CDR3 loop is CAISDGTSGHEQYF. The CDR3 DNA sequence: TGTGCCATCAGTGACGGGACTAGCGGTCACGAGCAGTACTTC.

To note about this clonotype: The DNA is omitted, as the CDR3 cannot be located on it reliably, and the CDR3 follows TCRdb's listing. This sequence joins TRBV20-1 and TRBJ1-5; TRBD1, the table's D call, lacks a check against the DNA. The CDR3 length equals 15 residues, ends included. Looked up from germline, CDR1 is DFQATT and CDR2 is SNEGSKA (reference sequence). The CDR3 sequence is CSALRAGTYNQPQHF.

The V gene is TRBV27, the J gene TRBJ1-1, with a possible D match to TRBD1 (5 bases). V shed 2 bases and J shed 4 bases, with 8 bases lying between them. The CDR3 contains 13 residues. From germline, CDR1 is MNHEY and CDR2 SMNVEV (reference sequence). The CDR3 bases are TGTGCCAGCAGTTTAGCAGGGTTCACTGAAGCTTTCTTT. Translation: CASSLAGFTEAFF.

This clonotype was found once. The V call is TRBV20-1, the J call TRBJ2-7, with 8 bases aligning to TRBD2. Trimming cost V 5 bases and J 7 bases; bases outside gene matches: 7. Germline CDR1 DFQATT, CDR2 SNEGSKA (reference sequence). The CDR3 covers 12 residues. CDR3 in amino acids: CSAYGTRQEQYF. The CDR3 DNA reads TGCAGTGCTTACGGGACTAGACAGGAGCAGTACTTC.

For the CDR3, the DNA is TGTGCCAGCAGCGTAGCTACGGTGGGTTCCTACAATGAGCAGTTCTTC. Translating gives CASSVATVGSYNEQFF. The chain recombines TRBV9 with TRBJ2-1; D not certain. V lost 0 bases to trimming and J lost 1 base, with 11 bases between them. The CDR3 has 16 residues. The germline gives CDR1 SGDLS, CDR2 YYNGEE.

This rearrangement joins TRBV9 to TRBJ2-1; D might be TRBD1 (7 bases). From germline, CDR1 is SGDLS and CDR2 YYNGEE. The CDR3 is 15 residues long. Trimming removed 5 bases at V and 6 bases at J, with 18 bases between. The CDR3 DNA reads TGTGCCAGCAGTCACAGGGACCAGGGGGGCAATGAGCAGTTCTTC. Protein: CASSHRDQGGNEQFF.

The V gene is TRBV29-1, the J gene TRBJ2-7; either TRBD1 or TRBD2 may fit D (5 bases each). The V and J ends lost 3 bases and 2 bases respectively, with 14 bases between them. The CDR3 spans 14 residues. Germline V gene lookup returns CDR1 SQVTM and CDR2 ANQGSEA. This chain's CDR3 is CSVEPGSSPYEQYF. CDR3 in DNA: TGCAGCGTTGAGCCAGGGAGCTCCCCCTACGAGCAGTACTTC.

The chain couples TRBV6-2 or TRBV6-3 to TRBJ2-4, with 7 positions matching TRBD1. The DNA end is a closer match to TRBJ2-7, so the J assignment may be wrong. Per germline, CDR1 MNHEY and CDR2 SVGEGT. The length of the CDR3 is 13 residues. As DNA, the CDR3 is TGTGCCAGCAGAGCGACAGGGACCTACGAGCAGTACTTC. Translating gives CASRATGTYEQYF.

The rearrangement links TRBV5-5 to TRBJ1-2; D might be TRBD1 (5 bases). V dropped 4 bases and J dropped 5 bases, with 12 bases sitting between them. This CDR3 is 13 amino acids long. Germline V gene data show CDR1 as SGHKS and CDR2 as YYEKEE (reference sequence). The CDR3 protein is CASSITKGYGYTF. As DNA, the CDR3 is TGTGCCAGCAGCATAACCAAGGGGTATGGCTACACCTTC.

CDR3 bases: TGTGCCAGCAGCTTACATCAGGGGTTACACTCTGGGGCCAACGTCCTGACTTTC. This translates into CASSLHQGLHSGANVLTF. The genes are TRBV7-3 and TRBJ2-6; D might be TRBD1 (6 bases). The CDR3 spans 18 residues. CDR1 and CDR2 from the germline V gene are SGHTA and FQGTGA. V lost 2 bases and J 0 bases, leaving 14 bases between the germline ends.

This chain connects TRBV20-1 to TRBJ2-4, with TRBD2 as a possible D gene (6 bases). The end of the DNA aligns better with TRBJ2-5, so the J call may be wrong. This CDR3 has 12 amino acids. Germline CDR1 reads DFQATT; CDR2 reads SNEGSKA (reference sequence). CDR3 DNA: TGCAGTGCTAAGGAGGGGCGGGAGACCCAGTACTTC. This translates into CSAKEGRETQYF.